Listed below are T cell receptor beta chains from one sample, sequenced in a study of cytomegalovirus exposure and HLA in healthy donors. Produced via immunoSEQ multiplex PCR; TCRdb's table is partial and in-frame only. The sample includes over 100,000 clones, about three fifths seen only once; the top ten take around 4.8%. Sequencing used PBMCs. All receptors derive from a human donor in good health. Each CDR3 is given with its conserved first and last residue. D genes are given only for firm matches. A row's size may be missing; if present it is once, few, many or a size class.

TGCGCCAGCAGCTTGGCAGGGGGCTATGGCTACACCTTC	CASSLAGGYGYTF	TRBJ1-2	TRBV5-1	TRBD1	.
TGTGCCAGTAGTAGCTCTAGCACCCGGGGGGAGCAGTTCTTC	CASSSSSTRGEQFF	TRBJ2-1	TRBV19	.	.
TGTGCCAGCAGCGCTATGGGGGGTTATTTCGATGAGCAGTTCTTC	CASSAMGGYFDEQFF	TRBJ2-1	TRBV7-9	.	.
TGCGCCAGCAGCTTAAACTCCGGGACAAACTATGGCTACACCTTC	CASSLNSGTNYGYTF	TRBJ1-2	TRBV5-1	.	.
TGCGCCAGCAGCCCATTATACCGGTCGTCAGCGGCCGCAGATACGCAGTATTTT	CASSPLYRSSAAADTQYF	TRBJ2-3	TRBV5-1	.	.
TGTGCCAGTCGATTTCAGGGGGGCCGGACTGAAGCTTTCTTT	CASRFQGGRTEAFF	TRBJ1-1	TRBV19	TRBD1	.
TGTGCCAGTAGTATAACCGCTATGAACACTGAAGCTTTCTTT	CASSITAMNTEAFF	TRBJ1-1	TRBV19	.	.
TGCGCCAGCAGCCAATTTCAGGGCAGGGGGAATTATCAGCCCCAGCATTTT	CASSQFQGRGNYQPQHF	TRBJ1-5	TRBV4-1	TRBD1	.
TGTGCCAGCAGCCAAGAGTCTAGCCCCCGCACAGATACGCAGTATTTT	CASSQESSPRTDTQYF	TRBJ2-3	TRBV4-2	.	few
TGCGCCAGCAGTGAGACGAGGGCAGCGGCAGATACGCAGTATTTT	CASSETRAAADTQYF	TRBJ2-3	TRBV10-1	.	few
TGTGCCAGCAGCGAAGATGGACAGGGGTGGGATGAGCAGTTCTTC	CASSEDGQGWDEQFF	TRBJ2-1	TRBV5-8	TRBD1	.
TGTGCCAGCAGTTCGGGACAGTCGAGGGCAGATACGCAGTATTTT	CASSSGQSRADTQYF	TRBJ2-3	TRBV5-4	TRBD1	.
TGTGCCAGCAGCTCCCGCGGGGGTTCGAGAGGTTCACCCCTCCACTTT	CASSSRGGSRGSPLHF	TRBJ1-6	TRBV5-4	.	.
TGTGCCAGCAGCTCCTGGGACAACAATGAGCAGTTCTTC	CASSSWDNNEQFF	TRBJ2-1	TRBV11-2	.	.
TGTGCCAGCAGTGGACCGGGACAGGGGGCATCCGGGGAGCTGTTTTTT	CASSGPGQGASGELFF	TRBJ2-2	TRBV27	TRBD1	.
TGCGCCAGCAGCCAAGAAGGGACTAGCGGGATCAATGAGCAGTTCTTC	CASSQEGTSGINEQFF	TRBJ2-1	TRBV4-1	TRBD2	.
TGTGCCAGCAGCCCCCGAAGGACTACAAACACTGAAGCTTTCTTT	CASSPRRTTNTEAFF	TRBJ1-1	TRBV25-1	.	.
TGTGCCAGCAGCGCCGGGACAGGGGGGACGGGAGAGCAGTACTTC	CASSAGTGGTGEQYF	TRBJ2-7	TRBV7-9	TRBD1	.
TGTGCCAGCAGTGCCCGACTAGCGGGAGTCTACGAGCAGTACTTC	CASSARLAGVYEQYF	TRBJ2-7	TRBV27	TRBD2	.
TGTGCCAGCAGCCTTCAGGGGGGAACCCCGGGGACCCAGTACTTC	CASSLQGGTPGTQYF	TRBJ2-5	TRBV7-9	.	.
TGCGCCAGCAGCCACGGCCCCAATAGCGGGAGGGCCGGGCAAGAGACCCAGTACTTC	CASSHGPNSGRAGQETQYF	TRBJ2-5	TRBV23-1	TRBD2	.
TGTGCCAGCAGCTTGTTCCAGGGGGCTGGGGAGCAGTACTTC	CASSLFQGAGEQYF	TRBJ2-7	TRBV5-6	TRBD1	few
TGCGCCAGCAGCGCCGGGGGGGGCCAAGAGACCCAGTACTTC	CASSAGGGQETQYF	TRBJ2-5	TRBV5-1	TRBD2	.
TGTGCCAGTGACAGATCCACCGGGGAGCTGTTTTTT	CASDRSTGELFF	TRBJ2-2	TRBV7-9	.	few
TGTGCCAGCAGCGAAGTTCTAGCGGGAGTAGGGGATACGCAGTATTTT	CASSEVLAGVGDTQYF	TRBJ2-3	TRBV9	TRBD2	.
TGCAGCGTTGACAACGGACAGGGTCCGAGGGAGCAGTACTTC	CSVDNGQGPREQYF	TRBJ2-7	TRBV29-1	TRBD1	.
TGTGCCAGCAGCAGGGGACTAGCGGGAGTTAGGGGAGCCAAAAACATTCAGTACTTC	CASSRGLAGVRGAKNIQYF	TRBJ2-4	TRBV7-6	TRBD2	.
TGTGCCAGCAGTCAGGGACAGGGGGCGGTGGAAAAACTGTTTTTT	CASSQGQGAVEKLFF	TRBJ1-4	TRBV6-5	TRBD1	.
TGCGCCAGCAGCTTGGAAACAGGCTCTGGGGCCAACGTCCTGACTTTC	CASSLETGSGANVLTF	TRBJ2-6	TRBV5-1	.	.
TGTGCCAGCAGCTCCGGGACTAGCGGGAGTGGCACAGATACGCAGTATTTT	CASSSGTSGSGTDTQYF	TRBJ2-3	TRBV5-8	TRBD2	.
TGTGCCACAGGCGCCGGGAGCGGGACTTACAATGAGCAGTTCTTC	CATGAGSGTYNEQFF	TRBJ2-1	TRBV4-2	TRBD2	.
TGTGCCAGTAGTACTACTGGGGGCTTTCACTACGAGCAGTACTTC	CASSTTGGFHYEQYF	TRBJ2-7	TRBV19	.	.
TGTGCCAGCAGCTTATCCTGGACTCTTTACAATGAGCAGTTCTTC	CASSLSWTLYNEQFF	TRBJ2-1	TRBV11-2	.	.
TGTGCCAGCAGCCTCTTTCTAGCGGGAGTTGAAGAGCAGTTCTTC	CASSLFLAGVEEQFF	TRBJ2-1	TRBV28	TRBD2	.
TGTGCCAGCAGCTTGATCGGGAGAGGCAAAGAGACCCAGTACTTC	CASSLIGRGKETQYF	TRBJ2-5	TRBV5-6	.	.
TGTGCCAGCAGTTCCAGACAGGGATCCACAGATACGCAGTATTTT	CASSSRQGSTDTQYF	TRBJ2-3	TRBV6-5	TRBD1	once
TGTGCCAGTACTTATCCGGGACAGAATGAAAAACTGTTTTTT	CASTYPGQNEKLFF	TRBJ1-4	TRBV19	TRBD1	.
TGTGCTAGTGGTTTCAAGGTTGGGACTAGCGGGACGGGTAAGCAGTTCTTC	CASGFKVGTSGTGKQFF	TRBJ2-1	TRBV12-5	TRBD2	few
TGTGCCAGCAGCGCTGCCCTATTTCAGCCCCAGCATTTT	CASSAALFQPQHF	TRBJ1-5	TRBV9	.	.
TGTGCCAGCAGCTCGGGACTAGCGGGAGGAATGGGGAGAACAGATACGCAGTATTTT	CASSSGLAGGMGRTDTQYF	TRBJ2-3	TRBV7-9	TRBD2	.
TGTGCCAGCAGCCCAACAGGGAGGGGTGAAAAACTGTTTTTT	CASSPTGRGEKLFF	TRBJ1-4	TRBV5-6	.	.
TGTGCCAGTAGTGCTAACAGGGATCAGCCCCAGCATTTT	CASSANRDQPQHF	TRBJ1-5	TRBV19	.	.
TGTGCCAGCAGCCAACTGGCAGGGGGCGGAGAGACCCAGTACTTC	CASSQLAGGGETQYF	TRBJ2-5	TRBV14	TRBD1	few
TGTGCCAGCAGCGCCCCAGGGGGCAATACGCAGTATTTT	CASSAPGGNTQYF	TRBJ2-3	TRBV9	TRBD1	.
TGCGCCAGCAGCATAAGCACTAGCGTCAGAGGAAATGAGCAGTTCTTC	CASSISTSVRGNEQFF	TRBJ2-1	TRBV5-1	TRBD2	.
TGCGCCAGCAGCCAAGACCCGGGGTCCGATACGCAGTATTTT	CASSQDPGSDTQYF	TRBJ2-3	TRBV4-1	.	.
TGTGCCAGCAGTGCCAATCGACTAGCGGGAGTCACCGGGGAGCTGTTTTTT	CASSANRLAGVTGELFF	TRBJ2-2	TRBV27	TRBD2	.
TGTGCCAGCACCGGAGGGCTATACAATGAGCAGTTCTTC	CASTGGLYNEQFF	TRBJ2-1	TRBV27	.	.
TGTGCCAGCAGCTTGCTAGGCCCCGGGGAGCTGTTTTTT	CASSLLGPGELFF	TRBJ2-2	TRBV5-8	.	.
TGTGCCTGGAGTGCCAGAGGATGGGCAACTAATGAAAAACTGTTTTTT	CAWSARGWATNEKLFF	TRBJ1-4	TRBV30	.	.
TGTGCCAGTAGTTTTATTGGAAACACCATATATTTT	CASSFIGNTIYF	TRBJ1-3	TRBV19	.	once
TGTGCCAGCAGTTTAATCGGGACAGGGCTTCAGCCCCAGCATTTT	CASSLIGTGLQPQHF	TRBJ1-5	TRBV2	TRBD1	.
TGTGCCAGCAGCTCCGGACTAGCCCCCTTGTACGAGCAGTACTTC	CASSSGLAPLYEQYF	TRBJ2-7	TRBV11-3	TRBD2	.
TGTGCCACCGGGTGGGGACAGGGGGCGCGCGGGGCCAACGTCCTGACTTTC	CATGWGQGARGANVLTF	TRBJ2-6	TRBV27	TRBD1	.